These 23 T cell receptor beta chains were all obtained from the same sample, sequenced in a study of blood T cell repertoires in COVID-19. Some clones are missing from TCRdb's copy, which holds only in-frame ones; the method was immunoSEQ multiplex PCR. The sample records about 270,000 clones, around 90% being singletons. Sequencing used PBMCs or T cells enriched from blood (not recorded which). These receptors were obtained from a man in his forties who had been exposed to COVID-19.

The chain carries TRBV24-1 and TRBJ2-3, with TRBD1 identical over 7 bases. This CDR3 is built from 14 residues. From germline, CDR1 is KGHDR and CDR2 SFDVKD. V shed 1 base and J 4 bases; nucleotides not matched to a gene: 1. The CDR3 here is CATSDFQGADTQYF. The CDR3 DNA sequence: TGTGCCACCAGTGATTTCCAGGGGGCAGATACGCAGTATTTT.

The V gene is TRBV28, the J gene TRBJ1-2; no clear D gene. Germline CDR1 and CDR2: MDHEN and SYDVKM. Trimming removed 3 bases from V and 4 bases from J, with 12 bases in between. The CDR3 extends over 14 amino acids. This chain's CDR3 is CASSFERHSYGYTF. The CDR3 nucleotides are TGTGCCAGCAGTTTCGAAAGACATTCCTATGGCTACACCTTC.

This clone was seen only once. The genes are TRBV19 and TRBJ2-2; 9 bases match TRBD2. The CDR3 is made up of 17 amino acids. Losses at the gene ends were 5 bases for V and 6 bases for J; bases not matched to a gene: 13. Per germline, CDR1 LNHDA and CDR2 SQIVND (reference sequence). The CDR3 nucleotides are TGTGCCAGTAGTCTTCTAGCGGGGCTTTCCACGTCCGGGGAGCTGTTTTTT. As protein: CASSLLAGLSTSGELFF.

The rearrangement uses TRBV6-5 and TRBJ2-7, with D uncertain. Germline assignment: CDR1 MNHEY and CDR2 SVGAGI. Between the trimmed V and J ends, which lost 5 bases and 3 bases, there was a span of 11 bases. This CDR3 is built from 13 residues. CDR3 DNA sequence: TGTGCCAGCAGTAAATTTCTAGACTACGAGCAGTACTTC. It encodes CASSKFLDYEQYF.

The chain is built from TRBV29-1 and TRBJ2-5, with a tentative D call TRBD1 (5 bases). Looked up from germline, CDR1 is SQVTM and CDR2 is ANQGSEA. The CDR3 has 11 amino acids. Trimming took off 5 bases at V and 7 bases at J, with 11 bases between the two ends. This chain's CDR3 is CSVSQDMTQYF. In nucleotides, the CDR3 is TGCAGCGTTTCACAGGACATGACCCAGTACTTC.

The rearrangement uses TRBV28 and TRBJ2-7, with 10 bases lining up with TRBD1. J gave up 3 bases and V 6 bases, and 2 bases lay outside the gene matches. Looked up from germline, CDR1 is MDHEN and CDR2 is SYDVKM. The CDR3 is made up of 13 amino acids. CDR3 nucleotide sequence: TGTGCCAGCAGGACAGGGGGCTTCTACGAGCAGTACTTC. This translates into CASRTGGFYEQYF.

The chain recombines TRBV24-1 with TRBJ2-3; 10 bases match TRBD2. The germline V gene encodes CDR1 KGHDR and CDR2 SFDVKD. V dropped 9 bases and J dropped 0; count of bases not matched to a gene: 5. CDR3 size: 15 residues. CDR3 amino acids: CATGWTSGSTDTQYF. CDR3 bases: TGTGCCACCGGTTGGACTAGCGGTAGCACAGATACGCAGTATTTT.

The chain uses TRBV2 and TRBJ1-4; 7 nucleotides align to TRBD1. The CDR3 is 14 residues long. Germline-derived CDR1 and CDR2 are SNHLY and FYNNEI. The ends lost 7 bases at V and 5 bases at J; junction bases unmatched: 7. The CDR3 bases are TGTGCCAGCACCGAGACAGGGATGAATGAAAAACTGTTTTTT. Its translation: CASTETGMNEKLFF.

The V call is TRBV6-5, the J call TRBJ2-5; D is undetermined. CDR3 size: 14 residues. The V gene lost 5 bases and the J gene lost 2 bases, with 12 bases spanning the gap. Germline CDR1 and CDR2: MNHEY and SVGAGI. The CDR3 region is CASSRGRSQETQYF. The CDR3 DNA sequence: TGTGCCAGCAGTCGAGGAAGGTCACAAGAGACCCAGTACTTC.

The CDR3, as DNA: TGTGCTATCCCGAACACCGGGGAGCTGTTTTTT. Amino acids: CAIPNTGELFF. The chain employs TRBV11-2 and TRBJ2-2; D unclear. Per the germline V gene, CDR1 is SGHAT and CDR2 is FQNNGV. This CDR3 contains 11 residues.

The rearrangement joins TRBV6-2 or TRBV6-3 to TRBJ1-1; D is possibly TRBD1 (6 bases). Germline CDR1 is MNHEY and CDR2 is SVGEGT. The V end was cut by 4 bases, the J end by 5 bases, with 8 bases between. The CDR3 runs 12 residues. In DNA, the CDR3 is TGTGCCAGCAGTTCCAGGGGTACTGAAGCTTTCTTT. Its translation: CASSSRGTEAFF.

This clone appeared once. This sequence joins TRBV5-1 and TRBJ2-5, with a possible D match to TRBD1 (6 bases). Germline assignment: CDR1 SGHRS and CDR2 YFSETQ. The V end was cut by 5 bases, the J end by 4 bases, with 21 bases between. This CDR3 has 16 residues. CDR3 in DNA: TGCGCCAGCAGATGGCAGGGGATGATTAGGGGAGAGACCCAGTACTTC. This encodes CASRWQGMIRGETQYF.

The chain recombines TRBV6-1 with TRBJ2-3; 15 positions agree with TRBD2. The CDR3 loop spans 19 amino acids. Germline V gives CDR1 MNHNS, CDR2 SASEGT. Germline trimming cut 2 bases from V and 0 bases from J; bases unmatched to any gene: 6. The CDR3 nucleotides are TGTGCCAGCAGTGAACTAGGACTAGCGGGAGGGGCTAGCACAGATACGCAGTATTTT. Translated, it gives CASSELGLAGGASTDTQYF.

This sequence joins TRBV6-5 and TRBJ1-2; no clear D. Trimming removed 11 bases from V and 5 bases from J, with 18 bases in between. The CDR3 covers 13 residues. Germline loops: CDR1 MNHEY, CDR2 SVGAGI. In nucleotides, the CDR3 is TGTGCCGCTTTAAGGCACAGAAATTATGGCTACACCTTC. This gives the protein CAALRHRNYGYTF.

This chain connects TRBV7-3 to TRBJ2-2; 10 bases match TRBD2. The J segment lost 3 bases and the V segment lost 5 bases, leaving 9 bases of the junction unmatched. Germline CDR1 and CDR2: SGHTA and FQGTGA. CDR3 length: 17 amino acids. CDR3: CASSPFLAGDDTGELFF. The CDR3 nucleotides are TGTGCCAGCAGCCCTTTTCTAGCGGGAGACGACACCGGGGAGCTGTTTTTT. The entire variable domain, with the rest obtained from reference TRBV7-3 and TRBJ2-2, is as follows: GAGVSQTPSNKVTEKGKYVELRCDPISGHTALYWYRQSLGQGPEFLIYFQGTGAADDSGLPNDRFFAVRPEGSVSTLKIQRTERGDSAVYLCASSPFLAGDDTGELFFGEGSRLTVL.

This rearrangement joins TRBV3-1 (or the pseudogene TRBV3-2) to TRBJ2-7; 7 bases fit TRBD2. Trimming cost V 3 bases and J 3 bases; bases outside gene matches: 11. Germline CDR1 is LGHDT and CDR2 is YNNKEL (reference sequence). This CDR3 is built from 16 residues. The CDR3 sequence: CASSQGLIAGNYEQYF. The CDR3 DNA sequence: TGTGCCAGCAGCCAGGGGTTGATAGCGGGTAACTACGAGCAGTACTTC.

The rearrangement links TRBV7-2 to TRBJ1-1; D ambiguous. This CDR3 spans 16 amino acids. Germline CDR1 is SGHTA and CDR2 is FQGNSA. V lost 1 base and J lost 5, with 17 bases in between. CDR3 loop: CASSLGGLGRRTEAFF. CDR3 in DNA: TGTGCCAGCAGCTTAGGGGGTTTAGGGAGGCGAACTGAAGCTTTCTTT. Drawing the rest from reference TRBV7-2 and TRBJ1-1, the complete variable domain is GAGVSQSPSNKVTEKGKDVELRCDPISGHTALYWYRQSLGQGLEFLIYFQGNSAPDKSGLPSDRFSAERTGGSVSTLTIQRTQQEDSAVYLCASSLGGLGRRTEAFFGQGTRLTVV.

This clone came up once. The gene calls are TRBV11-2 and TRBJ2-5; D is undetermined. V dropped 2 bases and J dropped 1 base, with 8 bases sitting between them. The CDR3 has 14 amino acids. CDR1 and CDR2 (germline): SGHAT, FQNNGV. CDR3 nucleotides: TGTGCCAGCAGCTTAATTCCCATCCAAGAGACCCAGTACTTC. Encoded protein: CASSLIPIQETQYF.

This sequence joins TRBV6-5 and TRBJ2-7; D not certain. The CDR3 length is 11 residues. Between the trimmed V and J ends, which lost 8 bases and 6 bases, there was a span of 11 bases. CDR1 and CDR2 from the germline V gene are MNHEY and SVGAGI. CDR3 DNA: TGTGCCAGCGGAAAGTGGAGCGAGCAGTACTTC. As protein: CASGKWSEQYF.

This chain links TRBV10-3 with TRBJ2-1; 10 nucleotides match TRBD2. V dropped 2 bases and J dropped 4; count of bases not matched to a gene: 8. This CDR3 is 17 amino acids long. Germline CDR1 reads ENHRY; CDR2 reads SYGVKD. CDR3 nucleotides: TGTGCCATCAGTGAGGCCTCGGGACTAGCGCCATACAATGAGCAGTTCTTC. It is translated as CAISEASGLAPYNEQFF.

This chain joins TRBV7-3 and TRBJ2-7, with 9 nucleotides matching TRBD1. This CDR3 is 15 amino acids long. Germline assignment: CDR1 SGHTA and CDR2 FQGTGA. Germline trimming cut 2 bases from V and 5 bases from J; bases unmatched to any gene: 7. CDR3 in amino acids: CASSLDGTGSDEQYF. CDR3 sequence (DNA): TGTGCCAGCAGCTTAGACGGGACAGGGTCAGACGAGCAGTACTTC. The full variable domain, completed using reference TRBV7-3 and TRBJ2-7, is GAGVSQTPSNKVTEKGKYVELRCDPISGHTALYWYRQSLGQGPEFLIYFQGTGAADDSGLPNDRFFAVRPEGSVSTLKIQRTERGDSAVYLCASSLDGTGSDEQYFGPGTRLTVT.

CDR3 nucleotide sequence: TGCGCCAGCAGCTTGGTAGGACAGGGGGCGTTGGATTCACCCCTCCACTTT. Translation gives CASSLVGQGALDSPLHF. V is TRBV5-1 and J is TRBJ1-6; 11 nucleotides match TRBD1. Germline CDR1 is SGHRS and CDR2 is YFSETQ. The CDR3 is made up of 17 amino acids. With V trimmed by 0 bases and J by 8 bases, 7 bases remained unmatched.

The V and J genes are TRBV7-2 and TRBJ2-7; perhaps TRBD1 as D (7 bases). V dropped 1 base and J dropped 6 bases, with 10 bases sitting between them. Germline CDR1 SGHTA, CDR2 FQGNSA. The CDR3 has 13 residues. The DNA of the CDR3 is TGTGCCAGCAGCTTAGGCGGGACAGTCGAGCAGTACTTC. Residues: CASSLGGTVEQYF.